This is a list of T cell receptor beta chains from one sample in a study of OX40 agonist ivuxolimab in advanced cancers. Clones were read by immunoSEQ multiplex PCR, and TCRdb kept only the in-frame ones, dropping some. The sample carries tens of thousands of clones, less than 90% recorded once. Here the sequenced sample was CD4+ or CD8+ T cells sorted from blood, taken in a trial of the OX40 agonist ivuxolimab. These receptors were collected from an adult with an advanced solid tumor such as melanoma, head and neck, liver or kidney cancer. CDR3s include the opening cysteine and the closing phenylalanine or tryptophan.

TRBV7-2	TRBJ1-2	CASSPGTVYGYTF
TRBV6-5	TRBJ1-3	CASSPDRGGNTIYF
TRBV7-3	TRBJ1-1	CASSRRQGAYTEAFF
TRBV6-5	TRBJ1-1	CASSPGTGGTEAFF
TRBV2	TRBJ1-2	CASKPLTGYHGYTF
TRBV4-1	TRBJ2-3	CASSQVGQGTDTQYF
TRBV27	TRBJ1-4	CANNSGTGEEKLFF
TRBV21-1	TRBJ2-3	CASSRDRTQYF
TRBV4-1	TRBJ2-7	CASSQVPGFEQYF
TRBV4-1	TRBJ2-1	CASSHPGTYNEQFF
TRBV7-9	TRBJ2-7	CASSRSERQPGYEQYF
TRBV6-5	TRBJ1-6	CASSYSFGSNSPLHF
TRBV10-3	TRBJ2-5	CAISESQGLTGETQYF
TRBV19	TRBJ1-3	CASSIGSGAGNTIYF
TRBV29-1	TRBJ2-5	CSVEDRSQETQYF
TRBV29-1	TRBJ2-7	CSAQDAGSPYEQYF
TRBV19	TRBJ1-1	CASSSGVGADTEAFF
TRBV13	TRBJ1-1	CASSPADTEAFF
TRBV5-4	TRBJ2-3	CASSPLGSGGVSDTQYF
TRBV9	TRBJ1-2	CASSMVQLANYGYTF
TRBV4-1	TRBJ2-1	CASSQLLKRDSSYNEQFF
TRBV5-6	TRBJ2-3	CASSPGVGSADTQYF
TRBV29-1	TRBJ1-2	CSVSLGLRGYTF
TRBV2	TRBJ1-2	CASSKNRVSNYGYTF
TRBV27	TRBJ2-7	CASSLTPGLAGRVGEQYF
TRBV9	TRBJ2-5	CASSVEGGGRETQYF
TRBV11-1	TRBJ2-1	CASSDWTSGGVNEQFF
TRBV28	TRBJ1-3	CASSLGGSSGNTIYF
TRBV19	TRBJ1-5	CASSTLDRAVDSNQPQHF
TRBV27	TRBJ1-4	CASSSREKLFF
TRBV21-1	TRBJ1-5	CALRPLGGRAQHF
TRBV30	TRBJ2-7	CAWRPHRGEQYF
TRBV7-3	TRBJ2-3	CASSDLAGDTDTQYF
TRBV7-9	TRBJ1-4	CASSLVDRGGEKLFF
TRBV21-1	TRBJ1-2	CASSKPGTNGYTF
TRBV2	TRBJ2-7	CASSTSGTSGGDPYEQYF
TRBV30	TRBJ2-7	CAWSVTGFGEQYF
TRBV10-2	TRBJ1-6	CASSETGNSPLHF
TRBV6-5	TRBJ1-1	CASISTSDEAFF
TRBV7-9	TRBJ2-1	CASSRGGINEQFF
TRBV4-1	TRBJ2-7	CASSQDRQSFYEQYF
TRBV27	TRBJ1-6	CASSLFQGGSPLHF
TRBV2	TRBJ2-7	CASISGGAGEQYF
TRBV14	TRBJ2-7	CASSQVNRDYEQYF
TRBV6-1	TRBJ1-5	CASSEDRGRGQPQHF
TRBV4-3	TRBJ2-7	CASSQLDSPYEQYF
TRBV4-1	TRBJ2-7	CASSQARLADSGYEQYF
TRBV4-3	TRBJ1-2	CASRQVITELGWGYTF